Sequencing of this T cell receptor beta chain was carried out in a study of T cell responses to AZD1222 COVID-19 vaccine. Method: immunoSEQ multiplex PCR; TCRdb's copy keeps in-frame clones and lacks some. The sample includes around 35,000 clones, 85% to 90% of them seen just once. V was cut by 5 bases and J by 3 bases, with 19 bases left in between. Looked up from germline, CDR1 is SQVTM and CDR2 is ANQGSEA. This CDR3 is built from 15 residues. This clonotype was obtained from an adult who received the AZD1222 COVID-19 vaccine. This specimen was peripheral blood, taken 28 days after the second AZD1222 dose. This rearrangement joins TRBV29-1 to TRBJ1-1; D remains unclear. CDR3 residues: CSVRTEGLRYTEAFF. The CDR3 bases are TGCAGCGTTCGAACCGAAGGCCTTAGATACACTGAAGCTTTCTTT.